The following is a T cell receptor beta chain sequence with its context. J gave up 4 bases and V 6 bases, and 4 bases lay outside the gene matches. The CDR3 consists of 13 residues. CDR1 and CDR2 (germline): MNHEY, SVGAGI. These data come from a study of blood T cell repertoires in COVID-19. As for the study in general: T cells, B-cell-depleted T cells, or PBMCs supplied cDNA or gDNA.

Under the authors' procedure: It was from reference gene primer amplification that nucleated cell counts were estimated. Produced via immunoSEQ multiplex PCR; TCRdb's table is partial and in-frame only. Clonal size and the V and J genes are those of that table, whereas D and trimming came from the DNA. The table lists under 150,000 clones, about 85% of them singletons. The clonotype comes from a human donor in a cohort sampled during active COVID-19. The chain employs TRBV6-5 and TRBJ1-1, with TRBD1 identical over 8 bases. The source material was peripheral blood. CDR3 protein: CASSQTGGTEAFF. The CDR3 nucleotides are TGTGCCAGCAGCCAAACAGGGGGCACTGAAGCTTTCTTT.